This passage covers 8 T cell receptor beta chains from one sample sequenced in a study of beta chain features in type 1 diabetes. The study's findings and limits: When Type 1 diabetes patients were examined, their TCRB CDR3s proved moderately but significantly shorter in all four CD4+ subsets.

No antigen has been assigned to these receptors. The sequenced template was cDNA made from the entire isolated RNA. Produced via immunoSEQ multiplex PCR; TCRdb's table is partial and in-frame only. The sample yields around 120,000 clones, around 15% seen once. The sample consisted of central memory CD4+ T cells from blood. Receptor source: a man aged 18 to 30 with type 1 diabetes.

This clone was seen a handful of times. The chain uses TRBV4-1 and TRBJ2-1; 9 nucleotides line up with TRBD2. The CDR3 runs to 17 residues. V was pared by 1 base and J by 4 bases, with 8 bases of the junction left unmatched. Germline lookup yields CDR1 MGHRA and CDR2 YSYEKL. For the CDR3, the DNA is TGCGCCAGCAGCCAAGTTAGGGCGGGACTAGCATACAATGAGCAGTTCTTC. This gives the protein CASSQVRAGLAYNEQFF.

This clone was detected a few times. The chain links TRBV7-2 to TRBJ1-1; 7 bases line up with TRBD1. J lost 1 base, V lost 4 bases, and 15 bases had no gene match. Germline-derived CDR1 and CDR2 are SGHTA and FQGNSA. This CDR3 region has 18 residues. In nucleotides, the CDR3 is TGTGCCAGCAGCTCCCCTCGACAGGGTAAACGCGCGAACACTGAAGCTTTCTTT. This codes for CASSSPRQGKRANTEAFF.

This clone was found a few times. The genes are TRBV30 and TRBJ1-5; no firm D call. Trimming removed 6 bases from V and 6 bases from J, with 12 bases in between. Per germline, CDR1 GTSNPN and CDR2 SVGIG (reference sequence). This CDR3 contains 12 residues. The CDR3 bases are TGTGCCTGTGAATGGGGTGGTCAGCCCCAGCATTTT. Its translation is CACEWGGQPQHF.

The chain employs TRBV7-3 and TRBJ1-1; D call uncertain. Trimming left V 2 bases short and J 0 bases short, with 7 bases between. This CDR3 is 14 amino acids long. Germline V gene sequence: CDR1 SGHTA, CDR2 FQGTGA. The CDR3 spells CASSLSGLNTEAFF. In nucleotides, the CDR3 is TGTGCCAGCAGCTTATCCGGACTGAACACTGAAGCTTTCTTT.

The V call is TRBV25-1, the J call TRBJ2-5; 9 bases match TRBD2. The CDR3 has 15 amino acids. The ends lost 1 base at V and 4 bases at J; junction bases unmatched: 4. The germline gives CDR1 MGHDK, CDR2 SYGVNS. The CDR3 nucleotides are TGTGCCAGCAGTGAATTCGGTAGCGGGAGAGAGACCCAGTACTTC. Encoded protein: CASSEFGSGRETQYF.

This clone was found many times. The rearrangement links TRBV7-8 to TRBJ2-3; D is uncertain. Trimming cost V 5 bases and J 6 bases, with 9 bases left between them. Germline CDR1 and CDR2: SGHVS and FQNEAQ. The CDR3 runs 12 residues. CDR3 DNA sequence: TGTGCCAGCAGCCGGAGTGCTGATACGCAGTATTTT. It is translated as CASSRSADTQYF.

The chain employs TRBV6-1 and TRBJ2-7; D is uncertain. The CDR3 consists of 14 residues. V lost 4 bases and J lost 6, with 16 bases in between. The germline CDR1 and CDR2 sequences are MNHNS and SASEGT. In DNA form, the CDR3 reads TGTGCCAGCAGTGTCGACCGCTACTCCGGCGAGCAGTACTTC. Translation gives CASSVDRYSGEQYF.

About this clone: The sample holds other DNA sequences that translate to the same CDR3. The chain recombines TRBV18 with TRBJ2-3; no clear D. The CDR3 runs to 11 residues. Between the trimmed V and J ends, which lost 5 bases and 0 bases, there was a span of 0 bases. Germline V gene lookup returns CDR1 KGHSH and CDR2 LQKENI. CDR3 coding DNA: TGTGCCAGCTCAAGCACAGATACGCAGTATTTT. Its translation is CASSSTDTQYF.